The next 27 T cell receptor beta chains were all read from a single sample in a study of T-cell memory formation after mild COVID-19. TCRdb re-analysed the 5' RACE reads in MiXCR, keeping a single row per CDR3 protein. The data hold about 340,000 distinct CDR3 sequences, with approximately 21% observed a single time. Sample: PBMCs or a T cell subset sorted from them (not recorded which). Receptors were obtained from an adult woman who had mild COVID-19 (a few samples of this study predate the infection). Cell type and time point are not known.

This clonotype was seen a handful of times. The chain links TRBV24-1 to TRBJ2-3, with D maybe TRBD2 (6 bases). Trimming shortened V by 3 bases and J by 5 bases, and 17 bases separated the two germline ends. The CDR3 covers 16 residues. Looked up from germline, CDR1 is KGHDR and CDR2 is SFDVKD. CDR3 sequence (DNA): TGTGCCACCAGTGATACAGCCGGGCGGGGCCGAGATACGCAGTATTTT. Its translation: CATSDTAGRGRDTQYF.

This clonotype has only a few counts. The V gene is TRBV3-1, the J gene TRBJ1-5; weak D call: TRBD1 (5 bases). CDR1 and CDR2 (germline): LGHDT, YNNKEL (reference sequence). The CDR3 extends over 15 amino acids. Trimming shortened V by 0 bases and J by 6 bases, and 12 bases separated the two germline ends. CDR3 amino acids: CASSQDGGRGQPQHF. For the CDR3, the DNA is TGTGCCAGCAGCCAAGATGGGGGGAGAGGTCAGCCCCAGCATTTT. Full variable domain (outside the CDR3, taken from reference TRBV3-1 and TRBJ1-5): DTAVSQTPKYLVTQMGNDKSIKCEQNLGHDTMYWYKQDSKKFLKIMFSYNNKELIINETVPNRFSPKSPDKAHLNLHINSLELGDSAVYFCASSQDGGRGQPQHFGDGTRLSIL.

The DNA of the CDR3 is TGTGCCAGCGAACCATGGCGGGTGAACACCGGGGAGCTGTTTTTT. This encodes CASEPWRVNTGELFF. The chain uses TRBV6-2 or TRBV6-3 and TRBJ2-2; the D gene is possibly TRBD2 (5 bases). Trimming shortened V by 8 bases and J by 1 base, and 14 bases separated the two germline ends. The CDR3 length is 15 residues. Germline CDR1 MNHEY, CDR2 SVGEGT.

This clonotype was counted a few times. The chain is built from TRBV7-2 and TRBJ1-1; D unresolved. Germline CDR1 is SGHTA and CDR2 is FQGNSA. This CDR3 is 14 amino acids long. V lost 2 bases, J lost 0 bases, and 7 bases lay in between. CDR3 in DNA: TGTGCCAGCAGCTTATCAGAATTGAACACTGAAGCTTTCTTT. This translates into CASSLSELNTEAFF.

The chain is built from TRBV4-2 and TRBJ2-1; 13 nucleotides align to TRBD2. The ends lost 0 bases at V and 8 bases at J; junction bases unmatched: 4. Per germline, CDR1 LGHNA and CDR2 YNFKEQ. The CDR3 covers 16 residues. CDR3 nucleotides: TGTGCCAGCAGCCAAGAGGGACTAGCGGGATCGCATGAGCAGTTCTTC. Amino acid sequence: CASSQEGLAGSHEQFF.

V gene TRBV6-5 combines with J gene TRBJ2-2; D not certain. V was cut by 0 bases and J by 6 bases, with 11 bases left in between. The CDR3 covers 15 residues. The germline gives CDR1 MNHEY, CDR2 SVGAGI. In nucleotides, the CDR3 is TGTGCCAGCAGTTACTCCTATAGGGATGCCGGGGAGCTGTTTTTT. This sequence encodes CASSYSYRDAGELFF.

The chain employs TRBV6-5 and TRBJ1-3; D gene uncertain. The CDR3 consists of 14 residues. In germline, CDR1 is MNHEY, CDR2 SVGAGI. The ends were cut back, 5 bases at V and 2 bases at J, with 10 bases in the middle. CDR3 sequence reads: CASSPSRTGNTIYF. CDR3 sequence (DNA): TGTGCCAGCAGTCCCTCGCGGACTGGAAACACCATATATTTT.

This clonotype has just a few counts. The rearrangement uses TRBV5-1 and TRBJ1-5; 8 bases match TRBD1. This CDR3 is 15 amino acids long. Per the germline V gene, CDR1 is SGHRS and CDR2 is YFSETQ. V was pared by 4 bases and J by 2 bases, with 5 bases of the junction left unmatched. The CDR3 DNA is TGCGCCAGCAGCCTGGGGACAGGTCGCAATCAGCCCCAGCATTTT. It yields the protein CASSLGTGRNQPQHF.

The CDR3 region has the DNA TGTGCCAGCTCACCACTAACACTAGCCAAAAACATTCAGTACTTC. Translation gives CASSPLTLAKNIQYF. The V call is TRBV18, the J call TRBJ2-4; D not certain. The V gene's germline CDR1 is KGHSH and CDR2 LQKENI. V lost 1 base and J lost 0, with 7 bases in between. The CDR3 consists of 15 residues.

This clonotype was found a few times. The CDR3 loop is CASRGTGGETQYF. The CDR3 region has the DNA TGTGCCAGCAGAGGGACAGGGGGAGAGACCCAGTACTTC. The V gene is TRBV2, the J gene TRBJ2-5, with TRBD1 identical over 11 bases. Germline CDR1 is SNHLY and CDR2 is FYNNEI. The CDR3 has 13 amino acids. J was trimmed by 4 bases and V by 6 bases; bases with no gene match: 1.

DNA for the CDR3: TGTGCCAGCAGAGTGACCGGTGGGGCCTACACAGATACGCAGTATTTT. This gives the protein CASRVTGGAYTDTQYF. The chain joins TRBV5-6 to TRBJ2-3; weak D call: TRBD1 (5 bases). There are 16 residues in the CDR3. V was trimmed by 5 bases and J by 2 bases, leaving 18 bases between them. The V gene's germline CDR1 is SGHDT and CDR2 YYEEEE.

The V and J genes are TRBV4-1 and TRBJ2-3, with D perhaps matching TRBD1 (6 bases). V lost 4 bases and J 6 bases, leaving 20 bases between the germline ends. The germline V gene has CDR1 MGHRA and CDR2 YSYEKL. This CDR3 has 16 residues. The CDR3 loop reads CASSPGRDPRGDTQYF. For the CDR3, the DNA is TGCGCCAGCAGCCCTGGACGAGATCCGAGGGGGGATACGCAGTATTTT.

J is TRBJ1-1 and V is TRBV20-1, with 7 bases that match TRBD1. The CDR3 extends over 14 amino acids. CDR1 is DFQATT, CDR2 SNEGSKA, per germline (reference sequence). Losses at the gene ends were 6 bases for V and 3 bases for J; bases not matched to a gene: 10. In DNA form, the CDR3 reads TGCAGTGCCAGCGGCGACAGGGCTTACACTGAAGCTTTCTTT. Its translation: CSASGDRAYTEAFF.

V and J are TRBV20-1 and TRBJ1-1; 11 bases agree with TRBD1. The CDR3 is 13 residues long. The J segment lost 6 bases and the V segment lost 2 bases, leaving 2 bases of the junction unmatched. The germline V gene encodes CDR1 DFQATT and CDR2 SNEGSKA (reference sequence). CDR3 amino acids: CSARPGQGAEAFF. DNA of the CDR3: TGCAGTGCTAGACCGGGACAGGGGGCTGAAGCTTTCTTT.

This rearrangement joins TRBV3-1 to TRBJ2-3; D is perhaps TRBD1 or TRBD2 (5 bases each). The CDR3 contains 18 residues. V was shortened by 0 bases and J by 2 bases, with 18 bases between the two germline ends. Per the germline V gene, CDR1 is LGHDT and CDR2 is YNNKEL (reference sequence). CDR3 bases: TGTGCCAGCAGCCAAGAGGGAGACAGTGGTCCCTCCACAGATACGCAGTATTTT. Protein product: CASSQEGDSGPSTDTQYF.

The J gene is TRBJ2-7, the V gene TRBV4-2; D possibly uses TRBD1 or TRBD2 (5 bases each). This CDR3 has 16 amino acids. The germline gives CDR1 LGHNA, CDR2 YNFKEQ. Trimming removed 0 bases at V and 5 bases at J, with 17 bases between. CDR3 bases: TGTGCCAGCAGCCAAGATTGGACCGCCCGAGGGGACGAGCAGTACTTC. Its protein is CASSQDWTARGDEQYF.

The V and J genes are TRBV12-3 or TRBV12-4 and TRBJ2-7, with D maybe TRBD1 (6 bases). Trimming took off 6 bases at V and 6 bases at J, with 12 bases between the two ends. The CDR3 covers 12 residues. The CDR3 bases are TGTGCCAGCAGGTCCGACAGGCGCGAGCAGTACTTC. Its translation is CASRSDRREQYF.

The chain is built from TRBV6-2 or TRBV6-3 and TRBJ2-2; D gene unclear. The V end lost 6 bases, the J end lost 6 bases, and 11 bases lay between the germline ends. CDR1 and CDR2 (germline): MNHEY, SVGEGT. This CDR3 region has 13 residues. The CDR3 spells CASSLRIAGELFF. In DNA form, the CDR3 reads TGTGCCAGCAGCTTACGTATCGCCGGGGAGCTGTTTTTT.

This clonotype has more than one count but fewer than ten. V and J are TRBV7-9 and TRBJ1-2, with TRBD1 matching over 7 bases. Per the germline V gene, CDR1 is SEHNR and CDR2 is FQNEAQ (reference sequence). Trimming at V came to 4 bases and at J to 2 bases, leaving 10 bases not matched to a gene. This CDR3 spans 16 amino acids. The CDR3 is CASSSTWTGYNYGYTF. In DNA, the CDR3 is TGTGCCAGCAGCTCGACATGGACAGGCTACAACTATGGCTACACCTTC.

This clonotype was observed a single time. CDR3 protein: CASSSSDLGEQYF. The CDR3 region has the DNA TGTGCCAGCAGCTCCTCGGACCTGGGCGAGCAGTACTTC. The chain recombines TRBV5-4 with TRBJ2-7, with D unclear. The V and J ends lost 3 bases and 6 bases respectively, with 13 bases between them. The CDR3 loop spans 13 amino acids. Germline CDR1 is SGHNT and CDR2 is YYREEE (reference sequence).

The V gene is TRBV9, the J gene TRBJ2-1, with D possibly TRBD1 on 6 matching bases. This CDR3 has 12 amino acids. Germline-derived CDR1 and CDR2 are SGDLS and YYNGEE. V was trimmed by 0 bases and J by 11 bases, leaving 9 bases between them. The chain's CDR3 is CASSVVTGKQFF. In DNA, the CDR3 is TGTGCCAGCAGCGTAGTAACAGGGAAGCAGTTCTTC.

The rearrangement links TRBV6-5 to TRBJ1-5; 7 bases fit TRBD1. The CDR3 loop spans 15 amino acids. Germline loops: CDR1 MNHEY, CDR2 SVGAGI. After removal of 0 bases from V and 6 bases from J, the junction contained 5 bases not matched to a gene. The CDR3 DNA follows: TGTGCCAGCAGTTACTCTCCCGACAGGGCTCAGCCCCAGCATTTT. Amino acid sequence: CASSYSPDRAQPQHF.

This clonotype appeared a few times. The chain uses TRBV30 and TRBJ2-1; TRBD2 aligns across 11 bases. Losses at the gene ends were 5 bases for V and 4 bases for J; bases not matched to a gene: 7. This CDR3 has 15 residues. Germline CDR1 GTSNPN, CDR2 SVGIG (reference sequence). CDR3 DNA: TGTGCCTGGGTGGAGGGGACTAGCGGATACAATGAGCAGTTCTTC. Translating gives CAWVEGTSGYNEQFF.

The chain employs TRBV11-2 and TRBJ1-2; D ambiguous. V gave up 5 bases and J gave up 0 bases, with 10 bases separating them. CDR3 length: 14 residues. Germline V CDR1 and CDR2: SGHAT, FQNNGV. CDR3 bases: TGTGCCAGCAGCCCTAGTTCGGCTAACTATGGCTACACCTTC. Translation: CASSPSSANYGYTF.

The chain has TRBV5-1 and TRBJ2-2; no clear D. Trimming shortened V by 3 bases and J by 1 base, and 7 bases separated the two germline ends. The CDR3 extends over 14 amino acids. In germline, CDR1 is SGHRS, CDR2 YFSETQ. The CDR3 sequence is CASSYGVNTGELFF. The CDR3 DNA reads as TGCGCCAGCAGCTACGGTGTGAACACCGGGGAGCTGTTTTTT.

As regards this clonotype: An end of the junction differs from the germline gene, which may be a read error. The gene calls are TRBV7-8 and TRBJ2-7; D gene ambiguous. This CDR3 is 13 amino acids long. Germline values: CDR1 SGHVS, CDR2 FQNEAQ. This CDR3 is CASSTSGLSYPNF. The CDR3 DNA reads TGTGCCAGCAGCACCAGTGGGCTGTCATACCCGAACTTC.

This clonotype was seen more than once but under ten times. The J gene is TRBJ2-7, the V gene TRBV4-2, with 7 bases aligning to TRBD1. The CDR3 spans 13 residues. From germline, CDR1 is LGHNA and CDR2 YNFKEQ. V lost 6 bases and J lost 3; bases outside the gene matches: 5. Here the CDR3 DNA reads TGTGCCAGCAGTACGAGGACAGGCTACGAGCAGTACTTC. Translated, it gives CASSTRTGYEQYF.